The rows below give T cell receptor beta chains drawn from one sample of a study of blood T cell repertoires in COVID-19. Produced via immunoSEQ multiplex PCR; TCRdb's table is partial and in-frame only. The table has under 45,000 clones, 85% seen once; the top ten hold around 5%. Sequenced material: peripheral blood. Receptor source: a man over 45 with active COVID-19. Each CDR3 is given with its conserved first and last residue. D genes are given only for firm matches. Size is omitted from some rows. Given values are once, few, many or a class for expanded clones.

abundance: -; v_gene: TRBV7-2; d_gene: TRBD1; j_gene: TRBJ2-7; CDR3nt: TGTGCCAGCAGCCTCTTCGGGACAGAGGGCCACGAGCAGTACTTC; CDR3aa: CASSLFGTEGHEQYF
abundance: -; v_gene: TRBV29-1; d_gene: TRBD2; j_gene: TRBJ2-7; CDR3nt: TGCAGCGTCGGGACTAGCAGGAACGGAATTTACGAGCAGTACTTC; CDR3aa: CSVGTSRNGIYEQYF
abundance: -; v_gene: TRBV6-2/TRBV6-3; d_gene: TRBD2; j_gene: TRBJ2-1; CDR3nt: TGTGCCAGCAGTTACTTGCGGGGGGCCTACAATGAGCAGTTCTTC; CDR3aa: CASSYLRGAYNEQFF
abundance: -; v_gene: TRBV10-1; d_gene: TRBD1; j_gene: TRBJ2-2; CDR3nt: TGCGCCAGCGAAGACCACGGACAGGAATTCACCGGGGAGCTGTTTTTT; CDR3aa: CASEDHGQEFTGELFF
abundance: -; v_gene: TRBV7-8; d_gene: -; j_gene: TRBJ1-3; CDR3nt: TGTGCCAGCAGCTTAGTTGGCCTGGGACCCGGGAGCTCTGGAAACACCATATATTTT; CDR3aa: CASSLVGLGPGSSGNTIYF
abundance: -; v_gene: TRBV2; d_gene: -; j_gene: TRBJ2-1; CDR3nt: TGTGCCAGCAGTGAATGGTACGCATCGGGTGAGCAGTTCTTC; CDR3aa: CASSEWYASGEQFF
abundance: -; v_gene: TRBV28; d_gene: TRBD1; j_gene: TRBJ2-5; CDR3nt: TGTGCCAGCAACAGGGGGCAGGGAGAGACCCAGTACTTC; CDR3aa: CASNRGQGETQYF
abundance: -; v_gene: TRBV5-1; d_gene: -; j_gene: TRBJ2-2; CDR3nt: TGCGCCAGCAGCTTAGCTAGGGGGAACGCGAACACCGGGGAGCTGTTTTTT; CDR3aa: CASSLARGNANTGELFF
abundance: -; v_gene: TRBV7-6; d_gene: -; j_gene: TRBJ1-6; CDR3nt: TGTGCCAGCAGCGCCCTAGGGAGCTCCTATAATTCACCCCTCCACTTT; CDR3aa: CASSALGSSYNSPLHF
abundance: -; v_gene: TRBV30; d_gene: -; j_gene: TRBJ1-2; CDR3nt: TGTGCCTGGAGTGTTTACAGGACTAACTATGGCTACACCTTC; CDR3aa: CAWSVYRTNYGYTF
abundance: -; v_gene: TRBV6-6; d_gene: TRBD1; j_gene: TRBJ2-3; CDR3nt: TGTGCCAGCAAGACAGGGGACAATTCTGCCCCGCAGTATTTT; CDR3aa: CASKTGDNSAPQYF
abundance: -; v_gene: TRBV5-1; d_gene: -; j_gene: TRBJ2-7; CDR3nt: TGCGCCAGCAGTAACCAGGGGCCCCACGAGCAGTACTTC; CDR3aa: CASSNQGPHEQYF
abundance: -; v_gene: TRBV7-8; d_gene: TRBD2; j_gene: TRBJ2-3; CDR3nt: TGTGCCAGCAGCCAGACTAGCGGGAGCCTAAATACGCAGTATTTT; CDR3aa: CASSQTSGSLNTQYF
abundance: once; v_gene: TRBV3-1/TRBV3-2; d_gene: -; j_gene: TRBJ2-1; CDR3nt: TGTGCCAGCAGCTTTCGAACCACAGGGAACAATGAGCAGTTCTTC; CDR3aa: CASSFRTTGNNEQFF
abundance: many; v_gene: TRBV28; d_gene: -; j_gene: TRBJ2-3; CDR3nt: TGTGCCAGCGACGAGGCCAACGATATGTCAGATACGCAGTATTTT; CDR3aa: CASDEANDMSDTQYF
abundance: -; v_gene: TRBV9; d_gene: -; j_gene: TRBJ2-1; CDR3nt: TGTGCCAGCAGCGTCCGGGACACTGACAATGAGCAGTTCTTC; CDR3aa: CASSVRDTDNEQFF
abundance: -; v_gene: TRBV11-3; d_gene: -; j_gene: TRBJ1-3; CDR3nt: TGTGCCAGCAGCAATGGACAGAGCTCTGGAAACACCATATATTTT; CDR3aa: CASSNGQSSGNTIYF
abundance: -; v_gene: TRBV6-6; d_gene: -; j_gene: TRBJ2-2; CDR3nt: TGTGCCAGCAGAAACAGGGCGGCCGGGGAGCTGTTTTTT; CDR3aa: CASRNRAAGELFF
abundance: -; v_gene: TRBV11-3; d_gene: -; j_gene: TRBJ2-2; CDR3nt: TGTGCCAGCAGCTTAGAATCAGGGTTCGGGGAGCTGTTTTTT; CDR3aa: CASSLESGFGELFF
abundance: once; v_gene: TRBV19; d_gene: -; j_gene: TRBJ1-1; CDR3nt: TGTGCCAGTAGTACCTCCCGACAGACTGAAGCTTTCTTT; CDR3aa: CASSTSRQTEAFF
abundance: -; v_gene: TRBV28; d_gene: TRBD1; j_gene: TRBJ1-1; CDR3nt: TGTGCCAGCAGGCTAGGGACAGAGAACACTGAAGCTTTCTTT; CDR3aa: CASRLGTENTEAFF
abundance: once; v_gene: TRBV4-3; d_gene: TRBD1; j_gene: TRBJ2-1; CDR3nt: TGCGCCAGCAGCCCGCTCGGGACAGGGGGAGAGAATGAGCAGTTCTTC; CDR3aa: CASSPLGTGGENEQFF
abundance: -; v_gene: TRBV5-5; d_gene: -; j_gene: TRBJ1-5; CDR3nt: TGTGCCAGCAGCCTGGAGGTGACTAGCATCATGGTCCAGCATTTT; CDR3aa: CASSLEVTSIMVQHF
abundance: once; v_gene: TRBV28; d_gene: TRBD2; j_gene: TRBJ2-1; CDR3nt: TGTGCCAGCAGTCCCCGCGGACTAGCGCGATCGAATGAGCAGTTCTTC; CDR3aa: CASSPRGLARSNEQFF
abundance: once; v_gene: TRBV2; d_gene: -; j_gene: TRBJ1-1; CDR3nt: TGTGCCAGCAGACCCGGGAGAAATATAGTTGAAGCTTTCTTT; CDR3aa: CASRPGRNIVEAFF